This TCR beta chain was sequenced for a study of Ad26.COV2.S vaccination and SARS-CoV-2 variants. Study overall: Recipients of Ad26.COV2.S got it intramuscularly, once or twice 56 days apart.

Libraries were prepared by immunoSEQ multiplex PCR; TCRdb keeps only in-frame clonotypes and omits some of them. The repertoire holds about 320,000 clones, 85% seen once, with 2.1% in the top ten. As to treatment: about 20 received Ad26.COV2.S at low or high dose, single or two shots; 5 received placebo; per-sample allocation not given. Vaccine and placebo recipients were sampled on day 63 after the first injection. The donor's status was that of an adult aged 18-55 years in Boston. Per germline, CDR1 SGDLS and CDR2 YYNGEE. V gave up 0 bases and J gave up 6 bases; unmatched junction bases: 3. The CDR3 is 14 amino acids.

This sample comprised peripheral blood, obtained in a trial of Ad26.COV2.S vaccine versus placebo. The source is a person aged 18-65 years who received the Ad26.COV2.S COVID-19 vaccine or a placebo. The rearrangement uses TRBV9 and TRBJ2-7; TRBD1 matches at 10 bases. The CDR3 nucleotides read TGTGCCAGCAGCGTAGTTCGGGACAGGGGCGAGCAGTACTTC. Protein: CASSVVRDRGEQYF.